This record looks at one T cell receptor (beta chain) sequence and its context. The sample belongs to a study of blood T cell repertoires in COVID-19. Study at large: Acute-phase and convalescent COVID-19 samples originated in the United States, Italy and Spain. PBMCs, B-cell-depleted T cells, or T cells provided the cDNA or gDNA that made up the material.

CDR1 is SGHTA and CDR2 is FQGNSA in the germline V gene. The CDR3 covers 15 residues. The trim removed 1 base at V and 8 bases at J, leaving 6 bases unmatched. Per the study methods: For nucleated cells, counts were estimated from reference gene primer amplification. Assay: immunoSEQ multiplex PCR; the TCRdb copy retains only in-frame clones and omits some. D and trimming come from the DNA, and the V and J calls and clone size come from that table. The repertoire holds 150,000 or so clones, with 84% as singletons. This receptor was identified in a woman between 50 and 59 years old in a cohort sampled during active or convalescent COVID-19. The sequenced material came from peripheral blood. The V call is TRBV7-2, the J call TRBJ2-1, with 9 nucleotides matching TRBD2. The CDR3 DNA is TGTGCCAGCAGCTTAGTTAGCGGGGGTGACGATGAGCAGTTCTTC. The encoded protein is CASSLVSGGDDEQFF. The full variable domain, completed using reference TRBV7-2 and TRBJ2-1, is GAGVSQSPSNKVTEKGKDVELRCDPISGHTALYWYRQSLGQGLEFLIYFQGNSAPDKSGLPSDRFSAERTGGSVSTLTIQRTQQEDSAVYLCASSLVSGGDDEQFFGPGTRLTVL.